This TCR beta chain was captured by sequencing in a study of T cell responses to AZD1222 COVID-19 vaccine. Study conclusions and caveats: Spike-specific TCRs gained breadth and depth after people received two AZD1222 doses. CD4 TCRs linked to vaccination spanned spike, dominating at 160-218 and 743-854.

Method: immunoSEQ multiplex PCR; TCRdb's copy keeps in-frame clones and lacks some. Of 95,000 to 100,000 clones in the sample, 90% are singletons; the top ten hold roughly 1.4%. Points on this clone: Its antigen remains unknown.

The receptor was derived from an adult in good health. Sequences were derived from peripheral blood, sampled on day 0 of AZD1222 vaccination.

The CDR3 nucleotides are TGCGCCAGCAGCCAAATATGGGGAGCCGGAAATCAGCCCCAGCATTTT. Translation gives CASSQIWGAGNQPQHF. The chain joins TRBV4-1 to TRBJ1-5, with D hard to call. CDR1 is MGHRA, CDR2 YSYEKL, per germline. The CDR3 runs to 16 residues. Trimming cost V 2 bases and J 4 bases, with 15 bases left between them.